This T cell receptor (beta chain) is drawn from a study of Ad26.COV2.S vaccination and SARS-CoV-2 variants. The overall study: Once or twice, 56 days apart, Ad26.COV2.S was delivered intramuscularly. Notes on the study in general: Researchers reported similar non-spike TCR breadth in vaccine and placebo recipients. Reported post-vaccination CD8+ and CD4+ T cell responses to spike showed substantial breadth.

Measured with immunoSEQ multiplex PCR; TCRdb has only the in-frame clones, and not every one. The data show 300,000 to 350,000 clones, roughly 88% seen once. Regarding treatment: roughly 20 received Ad26.COV2.S at low or high dose, single or two shots; about 5 received placebo; per-sample allocation not given. Collection of samples fell on day 63 after the first vaccine or placebo injection. Wuhan-strain spike was delivered by a replication-incompetent Ad26 vector. In regard to this clone: Its antigen remains unknown. The junction differs from germline at one of its ends, possibly a read error.

CDR3 length: 13 residues. The germline V gene encodes CDR1 LGHDT and CDR2 YNNKEL (reference sequence). The chain links TRBV3-1 (or the pseudogene TRBV3-2) to TRBJ1-5; TRBD1 agrees at 7 bases. The sample in question was peripheral blood, obtained in a trial of Ad26.COV2.S vaccine versus placebo. This TCR derives from a person between 18 and 65 years old who received the Ad26.COV2.S COVID-19 vaccine or a placebo. In DNA form, the CDR3 reads TGTGCCAGCAGCCAAGATCAGGGACAGCGCCAGCATTTT. Its protein product is CASSQDQGQRQHF.